The 18 T cell receptor beta chains below were found in one sample sequenced in a study of vaccination effects on CD4 cells after COVID-19. What these receptors recognize is not known. The table came from immunoSEQ multiplex PCR; TCRdb's copy has only in-frame clones and leaves some out. The profile shows about 8,000 clones, about four fifths of them singletons. Antigen-specific CD4+ T cells were expanded (with viral peptide pools) by the ViraFEST assay ahead of sequencing. Between days 10 and 11 of culture, CD4+ T cells were separated out. The material sequenced was CD4+ T cells from PBMCs cultured with HCoV-229E spike peptides, taken before COVID-19 vaccination. Receptor source: a human donor who received a COVID-19 vaccine.

V and J are TRBV18 and TRBJ1-2; 8 bases are shared with TRBD1. The CDR3 spans 14 residues. The germline CDR1 and CDR2 sequences are KGHSH and LQKENI. Germline trimming cut 3 bases from V and 2 bases from J; bases unmatched to any gene: 2. CDR3 in DNA: TGTGCCAGCTCACCGACAGGGGCAAACTATGGCTACACCTTC. Encoded protein: CASSPTGANYGYTF.

The chain links TRBV2 to TRBJ1-2; TRBD1 aligns across 8 bases. The CDR3 is made up of 15 amino acids. The germline gives CDR1 SNHLY, CDR2 FYNNEI. Losses at the gene ends were 4 bases for V and 2 bases for J; bases not matched to a gene: 6. CDR3 in amino acids: CASSARTGMNYGYTF. CDR3 nucleotides: TGTGCCAGCAGTGCCCGGACAGGGATGAACTATGGCTACACCTTC.

The J gene is TRBJ2-2, the V gene TRBV18; D is possibly TRBD1 or TRBD2 (5 bases each). The CDR3 sequence is 12 residues long. Germline loops: CDR1 KGHSH, CDR2 LQKENI. V was clipped by 6 bases and J by 6 bases, with 8 bases between them. The CDR3 loop is CASSPGPGELFF. The DNA of the CDR3 is TGTGCCAGCTCCCCGGGACCCGGGGAGCTGTTTTTT.

This chain links TRBV11-2 with TRBJ1-5; 7 nucleotides match TRBD1. V lost 2 bases to trimming and J lost 6 bases; unmatched junction nucleotides: 7. The germline CDR1 and CDR2 sequences are SGHAT and FQNNGV. This CDR3 spans 15 amino acids. CDR3: CASSLTSGGAQPQHF. The CDR3 region has the DNA TGTGCCAGCAGCTTAACCTCAGGGGGGGCTCAGCCCCAGCATTTT.

The chain carries TRBV3-1 (or the pseudogene TRBV3-2) and TRBJ1-2, with TRBD1 matching 7 bases. The V and J ends lost 0 bases and 8 bases, in that order; junction bases with no gene match: 9. The CDR3 sequence is 15 residues long. Germline V CDR1 and CDR2: LGHDT, YNNKEL (reference sequence). In DNA form, the CDR3 reads TGTGCCAGCAGCCAAGATCAGACAGGGTCAGCGGGCTACACCTTC. Translation: CASSQDQTGSAGYTF.

This clone came up once. The V call is TRBV6-5, the J call TRBJ2-1; a possible D gene is TRBD2 (6 bases). Trimming cost V 7 bases and J 8 bases, with 18 bases left between them. This CDR3 has 14 amino acids. Germline values: CDR1 MNHEY, CDR2 SVGAGI. In DNA, the CDR3 is TGTGCCAGCATCCGCGGGATAGGGGTGGATGAGCAGTTCTTC. Amino acids: CASIRGIGVDEQFF.

This rearrangement joins TRBV7-6 to TRBJ2-5; TRBD2 agrees at 8 bases. The germline V gene has CDR1 SGHVS and CDR2 FNYEAQ. The CDR3 totals 15 residues. Unmatched junction bases numbered 12, after V lost 5 bases and J lost 7 bases. CDR3 residues: CASSPSGPGLGTQYF. CDR3 DNA: TGTGCCAGCAGCCCTAGCGGGCCCGGGCTTGGGACCCAGTACTTC.

The chain combines TRBV30 with TRBJ1-5, with 7 bases aligning to TRBD1. The germline V gene has CDR1 GTSNPN and CDR2 SVGIG (reference sequence). The CDR3 totals 12 residues. V lost 5 bases and J lost 3; bases outside the gene matches: 1. The CDR3 DNA is TGTGCCTGGGACAGGGTCAATCAGCCCCAGCATTTT. It translates to CAWDRVNQPQHF.

The chain uses TRBV3-1 (or the pseudogene TRBV3-2) and TRBJ1-4; D is uncertain. This CDR3 spans 13 amino acids. Trimming pared 1 base from V and 8 bases from J, leaving 8 bases between. Germline V gene data show CDR1 as LGHDT and CDR2 as YNNKEL (reference sequence). The CDR3 nucleotides read TGTGCCAGCAGCCAAGGGGGTCGGGAAAAACTGTTTTTT. Translation: CASSQGGREKLFF.

This clone was detected a few times. The V call is TRBV19, the J call TRBJ1-2, with TRBD1 matching 7 bases. Germline trimming cut 5 bases from V and 4 bases from J; bases unmatched to any gene: 4. This CDR3 has 13 residues. Germline CDR1 reads LNHDA; CDR2 reads SQIVND (reference sequence). Here the CDR3 DNA reads TGTGCCAGTAGTTTCGACAGGGCCTATGGCTACACCTTC. It yields the protein CASSFDRAYGYTF.

The V and J genes are TRBV11-1 and TRBJ2-4; D uncertain. Germline V gene sequence: CDR1 SGHAT, CDR2 FQDESV (reference sequence). CDR3 length equals 15 residues. V gave up 4 bases and J gave up 0 bases, with 10 bases separating them. In nucleotides, the CDR3 is TGTGCCAGCAGCTCTCCGACCGGAGCCAAAAACATTCAGTACTTC. Its protein product is CASSSPTGAKNIQYF.

The V call is TRBV7-7, the J call TRBJ2-1; D is uncertain. Trimming stripped 0 bases from V and 5 bases from J, with 11 bases between. The length of the CDR3 is 15 residues. Germline assignment: CDR1 SSHAT and CDR2 FNYEAQ (reference sequence). The CDR3 protein is CASSLAGGMDNEQFF. The CDR3 nucleotides read TGTGCCAGCAGCTTAGCAGGTGGGATGGACAATGAGCAGTTCTTC.

In this sample, this clone turned up once. This chain uses TRBV10-3 with TRBJ2-3; possibly TRBD1 for D (6 bases). The CDR3 is made up of 15 amino acids. Per the germline V gene, CDR1 is ENHRY and CDR2 is SYGVKD. V lost 3 bases to trimming and J lost 1 base, with 11 bases between them. CDR3 DNA: TGTGCCATCAGTGATCGATGGACAGGCACAGATACGCAGTATTTT. Residues: CAISDRWTGTDTQYF.

The chain links TRBV14 to TRBJ2-1; a possible D gene is TRBD2 (7 bases). The germline gives CDR1 SGHDN, CDR2 FVKESK. The ends were cut back, 0 bases at V and 6 bases at J, with 15 bases in the middle. The CDR3 has 16 amino acids. The CDR3 here is CASSQDGGATANEQFF. The CDR3 nucleotides read TGTGCCAGCAGCCAAGATGGGGGGGCGACGGCCAATGAGCAGTTCTTC.

The chain recombines TRBV2 with TRBJ1-1, with D perhaps matching TRBD1 (5 bases). The CDR3 is 15 residues long. V was clipped by 4 bases and J by 0 bases, with 12 bases between them. In germline, CDR1 is SNHLY, CDR2 FYNNEI. As DNA, the CDR3 is TGTGCCAGCAGTGGAGGGGAGGGCATGAACACTGAAGCTTTCTTT. It encodes CASSGGEGMNTEAFF.

The chain carries TRBV5-1 and TRBJ2-6; perhaps TRBD1 as D (5 bases). The CDR3 spans 16 residues. V gave up 1 base and J gave up 0 bases, with 8 bases separating them. The germline V gene encodes CDR1 SGHRS and CDR2 YFSETQ. CDR3: CASSLTGSSGANVLTF. For the CDR3, the DNA is TGCGCCAGCAGCTTGACAGGTAGCTCTGGGGCCAACGTCCTGACTTTC.

This clone has a handful of counts. The rearrangement links TRBV7-9 to TRBJ1-1, with no clear D. The V end was cut by 2 bases, the J end by 1 base, with 14 bases between. CDR1 is SEHNR, CDR2 FQNEAQ, per germline (reference sequence). The CDR3 is 16 residues long. Here the CDR3 DNA reads TGTGCCAGCAGCTTACGGGGAGGAGGATGGAACACTGAAGCTTTCTTT. It encodes CASSLRGGGWNTEAFF.

The chain employs TRBV10-3 and TRBJ2-7; 7 positions match TRBD1. This CDR3 is 15 amino acids long. V lost 3 bases to trimming and J lost 3 bases; unmatched junction nucleotides: 8. Per germline, CDR1 ENHRY and CDR2 SYGVKD. The CDR3 region is CAISERTGGNYEQYF. The CDR3 DNA sequence: TGTGCCATCAGTGAAAGGACAGGTGGTAACTACGAGCAGTACTTC.